This T cell receptor beta chain was sequenced in a study of cytomegalovirus exposure and HLA in healthy donors. Study as a whole: Drawn from HLA-typed donors, 80 million to 95 million unique TCRs were held in an early data release. Regarding the study as a whole: A later look showed TCR association rates differing by HLA locus, highest for DRB1 and lowest for HLA-C.

CDR1 and CDR2 from the germline V gene are MNHNS and SASEGT. The V segment lost 0 bases and the J segment 2 bases; nucleotides outside the gene matches: 13. The CDR3 sequence is 19 residues long. PCR used 60 Vbeta primers and 13 Jbeta primers. Data came from immunoSEQ multiplex PCR; TCRdb stores just in-frame clones and leaves some out. This sample yields just under 250,000 clones, of which roughly 87% are seen a single time; around 5.7% belongs to the top ten. Concerning this clone: As yet, its antigen is unknown.

V is TRBV6-1 and J is TRBJ2-3; 8 bases match TRBD2. Material for sequencing was PBMCs. The sequence came from a woman aged 40-49 years in good health and CMV-seropositive. CDR3 nucleotide sequence: TGTGCCAGCAGTGAAGCTGAATTCCTAGCGGGCTCATCCACAGATACGCAGTATTTT. Protein sequence: CASSEAEFLAGSSTDTQYF.